This T cell receptor beta chain was identified in a study of Ad26.COV2.S vaccination and SARS-CoV-2 variants (dated by TCRdb to about 2021). Describing the broader study: Vaccine-arm donors came from COV1001, a multicentre, randomized, double-blind, placebo-controlled phase I-IIa trial of Ad26.COV2.S in healthy adults. Ad26.COV2.S was administered intramuscularly at a dose of 5x10^10 or 1x10^11 viral particles, either as one shot or as two shots given 56 days apart. TCRbeta repertoire sequencing was used to assess the specificity and breadth of SARS-CoV-2-reactive T cell receptors after Ad26.COV2.S vaccination. A total of some 30 samples were included in the TCR-sequenced set, comprising approximately 20 Ad26.COV2.S vaccine recipients, 5 placebo recipients and 8 SARS-CoV-2 convalescent individuals. Trial participants were randomized into five groups of five, in which low-dose or high-dose Ad26.COV2.S was given once or twice, or placebo was given on both occasions. Blinding of investigators to trial group allocation was maintained during experiments and outcome assessment. Overall results and qualifications from the work: Vaccine and placebo recipients had similar non-spike TCR breadth, a finding consistent with the vaccine containing only spike. After vaccination, spike-specific CD8+ and CD4+ T cell responses were reported to show substantial breadth. The authors noted that total T cell responses may have been underestimated by the TCR breadth and depth analyses. The study lacked the statistical power to compare responses across vaccine doses or regimens. Spike-specific TCR breadth was higher in Ad26.COV2.S recipients than in placebo recipients (P = 0.0014).

Concerning this clone itself: Its specific antigen is unknown. Base qualities are not recorded, but no much larger clone differs from it by a single base.

The treatment or condition label on this specimen signifies: 15 to 20 received Ad26.COV2.S at low or high dose, single or two shots; a few received placebo; per-sample allocation not given. For vaccine and placebo recipients, repertoires were sequenced using samples collected on day 63 after the first injection. Between 29 July and 7 August 2020, Cohort 1b enrolled 25 adults aged 18-55 years at one site in Boston, USA. Ad26.COV2.S was a replication-incompetent adenovirus type 26 vector that expressed a prefusion-stabilized SARS-CoV-2 spike protein derived from the original Wuhan strain. Taken from cysteine to phenylalanine, the CDR3 has 15 residues. Of all the DNA, just the CDR3 is kept, 45 bases in frame from base 1. According to the germline V gene, CDR1 reads SGHRS and CDR2 reads YFSETQ. A distance of 12 bases separates the germline ends of V and J, which lose 1 base and 5 bases respectively.

TCRbeta CDR3 regions were sequenced with the immunoSEQ Assay. After extraction, genomic DNA underwent amplification by bias-controlled multiplex PCR, followed by high-throughput sequencing. In the paper's pipeline: Collapsing and filtering of sequences were performed to quantify the absolute abundance of each unique TCRbeta CDR3 region. Usable DNA was measured by amplifying reference genes present in all nucleated cells, and TCRbeta template counts were normalized to that usable DNA to estimate T cell fraction. Repertoire TCRs were annotated as SARS-CoV-2-specific when V gene, CDR3 amino acid sequence and J gene were exactly matched to a known reactive TCR set. MIRA supplied the reference SARS-CoV-2 TCR set, which was filtered for enrichment in COVID-19-positive ImmuneCODE repertoires so that public or cross-reactive TCRs were removed. Drawing on the MIRA antigens, annotated TCRs were analysed further at the level of specific ORF or position within ORF. Breadth was defined as the number of annotated unique rearrangements divided by the total number of unique productive rearrangements, and depth was defined as the summed frequency of the annotated unique rearrangements. Group comparisons of TCR breadth used two-sided Wilcoxon rank-sum tests. This is the immuneACCESS table as TCRdb keeps it, with only in-frame sequences that have V and J called. A part of the clones is gone; compared with another copy, unresolved V genes explain less than half, and the rest is unexplained. V, J and clone size derive from that table, while D and trimming were established from the DNA sequence. Recorded for this sample are around 450,000 clones; around 91% of them occurred a single time. The ten largest clones represent approximately 4.3% of the sample.

This specimen was peripheral blood, taken in a trial of Ad26.COV2.S vaccine versus placebo. The TCR comes from a person aged 18-60 years who received the Ad26.COV2.S COVID-19 vaccine or a placebo. The sequence joins TRBV5-1 to TRBJ2-2, with the D assignment possibly TRBD1 or TRBD2, given 5 matching bases for each. The CDR3 in this case is CASSLLERGTGELFF. The DNA sequence is as follows: TGCGCCAGCAGCTTGTTGGAGAGGGGTACCGGGGAGCTGTTTTTT.